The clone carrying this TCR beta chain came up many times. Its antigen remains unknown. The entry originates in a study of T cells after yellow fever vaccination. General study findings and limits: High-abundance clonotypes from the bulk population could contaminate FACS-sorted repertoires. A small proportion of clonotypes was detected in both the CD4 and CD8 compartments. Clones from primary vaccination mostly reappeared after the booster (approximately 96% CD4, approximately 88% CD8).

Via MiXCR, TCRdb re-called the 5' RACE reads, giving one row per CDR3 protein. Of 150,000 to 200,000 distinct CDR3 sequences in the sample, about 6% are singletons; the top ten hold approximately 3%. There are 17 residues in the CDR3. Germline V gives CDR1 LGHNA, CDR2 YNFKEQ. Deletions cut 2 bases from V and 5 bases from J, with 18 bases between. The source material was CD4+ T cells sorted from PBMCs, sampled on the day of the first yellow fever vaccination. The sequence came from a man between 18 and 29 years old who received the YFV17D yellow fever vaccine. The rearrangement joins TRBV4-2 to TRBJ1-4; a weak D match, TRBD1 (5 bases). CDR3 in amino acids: CASSQLKSGTPNEKLFF. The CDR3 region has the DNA TGTGCCAGCAGCCAACTAAAAAGCGGGACCCCGAATGAAAAACTGTTTTTT.